A selection of T cell receptor beta chains follows, all from one sample in a study of blood T cells in healthy people across ages. Using its own MiXCR run on the 5' RACE reads, TCRdb lists one record per CDR3 protein. Altogether about 750,000 distinct CDR3 sequences are present, 53% being singletons, with the ten largest covering roughly 40%. The sequencing sample was made of blood. These receptor sequences come from an elderly man in good health. The conserved cysteine and the conserved F or W are not part of the CDR3 here.

v_gene	j_gene	len	CDR3aa
TRBV4-2	TRBJ2-7	13	ASSQEGTGDSEQY
TRBV27	TRBJ1-2	13	ASSFSGGLNYGYT
TRBV5-1	TRBJ1-2	13	ASASGGEVTYGYT
TRBV6-5	TRBJ2-1	13	ASSYFRLDSQEQF
TRBV15	TRBJ2-3	13	ATMGFSDYTDTQY
TRBV6-5	NA	11	ASTPPGGDEQY
TRBV11-3	TRBJ2-2	13	ASQKREKGAGELF
TRBV6-2/TRBV6-3	TRBJ2-1	11	ASQEDSYNEQF
TRBV4-1	TRBJ2-3	14	ASSQIGAGKHRYAY
TRBV19	TRBJ1-1	12	ASTTRTGGTEAF
TRBV3-1	TRBJ1-4	10	ASSQDTWKLF